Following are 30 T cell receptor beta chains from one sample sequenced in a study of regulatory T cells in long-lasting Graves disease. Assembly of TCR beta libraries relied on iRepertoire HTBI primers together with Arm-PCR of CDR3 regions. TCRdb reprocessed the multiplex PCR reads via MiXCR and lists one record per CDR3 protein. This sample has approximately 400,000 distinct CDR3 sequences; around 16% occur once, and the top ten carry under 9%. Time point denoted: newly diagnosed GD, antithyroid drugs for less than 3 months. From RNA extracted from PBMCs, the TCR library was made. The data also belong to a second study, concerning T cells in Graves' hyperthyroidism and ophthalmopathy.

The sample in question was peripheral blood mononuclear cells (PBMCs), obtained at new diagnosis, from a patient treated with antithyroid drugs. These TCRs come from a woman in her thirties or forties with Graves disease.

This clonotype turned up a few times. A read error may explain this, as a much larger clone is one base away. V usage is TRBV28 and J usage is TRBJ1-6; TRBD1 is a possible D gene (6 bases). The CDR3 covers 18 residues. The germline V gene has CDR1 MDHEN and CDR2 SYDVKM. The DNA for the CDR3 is TGTGCCTGCAGTACCCTCAGGACAGCAACCTACTATAATTCACCCCTCCACTTT. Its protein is CACSTLRTATYYNSPLHF.

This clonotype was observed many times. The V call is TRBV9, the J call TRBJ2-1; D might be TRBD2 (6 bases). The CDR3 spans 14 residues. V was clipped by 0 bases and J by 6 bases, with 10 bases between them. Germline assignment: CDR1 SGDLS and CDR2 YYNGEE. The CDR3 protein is CASSVGEASNEQFF. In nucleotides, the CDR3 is TGTGCCAGCAGCGTAGGGGAGGCAAGCAATGAGCAGTTCTTC.

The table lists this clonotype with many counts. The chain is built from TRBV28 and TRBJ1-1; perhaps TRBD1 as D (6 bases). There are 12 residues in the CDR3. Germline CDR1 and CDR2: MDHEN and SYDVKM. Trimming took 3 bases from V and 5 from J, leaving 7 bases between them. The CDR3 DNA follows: TGTGCCAGCAGTTTTGGACAGACTGAAGCTTTCTTT. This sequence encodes CASSFGQTEAFF.

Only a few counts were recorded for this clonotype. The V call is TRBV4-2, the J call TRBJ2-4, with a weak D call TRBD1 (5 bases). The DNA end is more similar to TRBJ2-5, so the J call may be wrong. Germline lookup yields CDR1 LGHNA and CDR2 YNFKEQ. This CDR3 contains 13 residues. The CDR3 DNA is TGTGCCAGCAGCCAAGATTGGGGCGAGACCCAGTACTTC. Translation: CASSQDWGETQYF.

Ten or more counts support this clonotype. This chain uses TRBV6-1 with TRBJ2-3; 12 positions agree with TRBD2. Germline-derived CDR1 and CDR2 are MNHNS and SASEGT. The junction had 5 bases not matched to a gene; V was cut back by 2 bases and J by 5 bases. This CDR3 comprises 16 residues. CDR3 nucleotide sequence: TGTGCCAGCAGTGAACAAGGACTAGCGGGAAGAGATACGCAGTATTTT. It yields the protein CASSEQGLAGRDTQYF.

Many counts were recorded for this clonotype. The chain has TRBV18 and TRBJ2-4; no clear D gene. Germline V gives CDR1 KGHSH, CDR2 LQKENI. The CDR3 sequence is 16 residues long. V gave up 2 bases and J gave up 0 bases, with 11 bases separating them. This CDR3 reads CASSPTTSLAKNIQYF. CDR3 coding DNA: TGTGCCAGCTCACCAACGACAAGTCTAGCCAAAAACATTCAGTACTTC.

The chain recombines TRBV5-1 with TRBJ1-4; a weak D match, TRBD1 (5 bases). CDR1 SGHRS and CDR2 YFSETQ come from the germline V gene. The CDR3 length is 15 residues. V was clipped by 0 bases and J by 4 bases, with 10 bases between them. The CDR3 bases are TGCGCCAGCAGCTTGGAGGGGAAGAGTAATGAAAAACTGTTTTTT. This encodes CASSLEGKSNEKLFF.

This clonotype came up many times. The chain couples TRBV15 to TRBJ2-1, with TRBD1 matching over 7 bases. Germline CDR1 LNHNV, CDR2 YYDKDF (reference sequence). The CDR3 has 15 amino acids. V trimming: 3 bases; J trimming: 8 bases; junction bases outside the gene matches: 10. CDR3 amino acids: CATSSPGQTPYEQFF. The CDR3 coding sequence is TGTGCCACCAGCAGCCCGGGACAGACACCCTATGAGCAGTTCTTC.

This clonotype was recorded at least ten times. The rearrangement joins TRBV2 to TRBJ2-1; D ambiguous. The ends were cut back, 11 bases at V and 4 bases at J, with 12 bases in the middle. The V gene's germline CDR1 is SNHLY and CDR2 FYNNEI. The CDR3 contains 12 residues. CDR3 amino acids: CASLALYNEQFF. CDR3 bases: TGTGCCTCCCTGGCTCTTTACAATGAGCAGTTCTTC. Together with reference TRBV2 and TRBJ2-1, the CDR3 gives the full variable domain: EPEVTQTPSHQVTQMGQEVILRCVPISNHLYFYWYRQILGQKVEFLVSFYNNEISEKSEIFDDQFSVERPDGSNFTLKIRSTKLEDSAMYFCASLALYNEQFFGPGTRLTVL.

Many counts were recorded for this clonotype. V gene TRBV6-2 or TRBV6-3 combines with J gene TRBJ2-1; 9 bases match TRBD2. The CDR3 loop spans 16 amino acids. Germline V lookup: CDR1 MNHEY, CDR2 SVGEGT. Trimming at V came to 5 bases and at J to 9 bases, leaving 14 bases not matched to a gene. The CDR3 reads CASSAPTSGPGGEQFF. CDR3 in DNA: TGTGCCAGCAGTGCCCCGACTAGCGGACCAGGGGGTGAGCAGTTCTTC.

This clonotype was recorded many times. The DNA for the CDR3 is TGTGCCAGCAGCCCCAACAGACAGGGTCGAGAGACCCAGTACTTC. Encoded protein: CASSPNRQGRETQYF. J is TRBJ2-5 and V is TRBV11-2; 7 bases fit TRBD1. The CDR3 is 15 amino acids. The J segment lost 4 bases and the V segment lost 5 bases, leaving 10 bases of the junction unmatched. Germline V gene data show CDR1 as SGHAT and CDR2 as FQNNGV.

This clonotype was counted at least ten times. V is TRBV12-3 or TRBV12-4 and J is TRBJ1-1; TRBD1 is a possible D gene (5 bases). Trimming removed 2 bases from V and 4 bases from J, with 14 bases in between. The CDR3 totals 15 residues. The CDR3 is CASSLNTGGGTEAFF. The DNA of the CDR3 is TGTGCCAGCAGTTTAAATACGGGGGGTGGCACTGAAGCTTTCTTT.

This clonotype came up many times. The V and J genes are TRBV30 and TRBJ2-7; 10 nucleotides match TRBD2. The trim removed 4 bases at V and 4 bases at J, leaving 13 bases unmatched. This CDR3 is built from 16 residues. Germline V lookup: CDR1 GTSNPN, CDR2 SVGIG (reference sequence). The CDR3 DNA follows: TGTGCCTGGAAAAAACGGGCTAGCGGGAGAGGGTACGAGCAGTACTTC. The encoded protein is CAWKKRASGRGYEQYF.

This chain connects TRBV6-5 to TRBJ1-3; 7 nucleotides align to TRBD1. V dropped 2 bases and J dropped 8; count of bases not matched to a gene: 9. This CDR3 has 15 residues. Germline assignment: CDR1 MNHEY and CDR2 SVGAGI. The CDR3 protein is CASSYGGTRGDTIYF. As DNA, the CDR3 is TGTGCCAGCAGTTACGGGGGGACCAGGGGGGACACCATATATTTT.

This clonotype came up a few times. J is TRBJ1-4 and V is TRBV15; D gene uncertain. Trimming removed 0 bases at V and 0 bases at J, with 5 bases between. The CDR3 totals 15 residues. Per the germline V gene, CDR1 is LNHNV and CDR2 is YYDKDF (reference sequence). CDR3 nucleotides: TGTGCCACCAGCAGAGAAGGAGCAACTAATGAAAAACTGTTTTTT. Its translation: CATSREGATNEKLFF.

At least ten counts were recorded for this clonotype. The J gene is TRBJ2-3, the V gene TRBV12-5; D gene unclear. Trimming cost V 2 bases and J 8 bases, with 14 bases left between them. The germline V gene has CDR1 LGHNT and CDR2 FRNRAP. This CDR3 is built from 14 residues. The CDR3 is CASGLPRRAITQYF. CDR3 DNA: TGTGCTAGTGGTTTGCCCAGGAGAGCAATTACGCAGTATTTT. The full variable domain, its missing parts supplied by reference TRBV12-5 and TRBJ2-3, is DARVTQTPRHKVTEMGQEVTMRCQPILGHNTVFWYRQTMMQGLELLAYFRNRAPLDDSGMPKDRFSAEMPDATLATLKIQPSEPRDSAVYFCASGLPRRAITQYFGPGTRLTVL.

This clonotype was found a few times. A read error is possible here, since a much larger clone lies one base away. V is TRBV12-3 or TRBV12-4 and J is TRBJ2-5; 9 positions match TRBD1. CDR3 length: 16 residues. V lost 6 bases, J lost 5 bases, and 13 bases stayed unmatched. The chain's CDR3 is CASSPPPGQGSETQYF. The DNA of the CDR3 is TGTGCCAGCAGCCCACCTCCGGGACAGGGAAGTGAGACCCAGTACTTC.

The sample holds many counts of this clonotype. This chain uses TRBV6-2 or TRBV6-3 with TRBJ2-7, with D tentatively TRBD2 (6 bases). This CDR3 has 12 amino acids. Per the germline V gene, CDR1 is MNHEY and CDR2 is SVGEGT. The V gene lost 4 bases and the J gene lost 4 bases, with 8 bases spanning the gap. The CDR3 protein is CASSLLAYEQYF. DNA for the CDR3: TGTGCCAGCAGTTTACTAGCTTACGAGCAGTACTTC.

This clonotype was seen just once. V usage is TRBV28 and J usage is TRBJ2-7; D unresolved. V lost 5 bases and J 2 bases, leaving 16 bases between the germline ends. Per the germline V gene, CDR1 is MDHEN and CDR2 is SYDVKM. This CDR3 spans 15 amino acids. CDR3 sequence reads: CASSQSDGGTYEQYF. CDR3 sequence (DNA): TGTGCCAGCAGTCAATCGGATGGCGGAACCTACGAGCAGTACTTC.

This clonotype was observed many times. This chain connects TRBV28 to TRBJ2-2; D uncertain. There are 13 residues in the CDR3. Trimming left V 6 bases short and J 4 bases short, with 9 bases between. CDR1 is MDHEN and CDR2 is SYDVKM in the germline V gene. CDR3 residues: CASSPWVTGELFF. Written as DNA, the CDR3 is TGTGCCAGCAGCCCCTGGGTCACCGGGGAGCTGTTTTTT. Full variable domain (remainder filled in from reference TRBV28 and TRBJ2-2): DVKVTQSSRYLVKRTGEKVFLECVQDMDHENMFWYRQDPGLGLRLIYFSYDVKMKEKGDIPEGYSVSREKKERFSLILESASTNQTSMYLCASSPWVTGELFFGEGSRLTVL.

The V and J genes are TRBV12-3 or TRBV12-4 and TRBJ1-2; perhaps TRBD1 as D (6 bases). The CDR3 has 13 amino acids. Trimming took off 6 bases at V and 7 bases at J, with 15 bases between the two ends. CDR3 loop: CASSWGARGGYTF. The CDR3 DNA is TGTGCCAGCAGCTGGGGGGCGAGGGGTGGCTACACCTTC.

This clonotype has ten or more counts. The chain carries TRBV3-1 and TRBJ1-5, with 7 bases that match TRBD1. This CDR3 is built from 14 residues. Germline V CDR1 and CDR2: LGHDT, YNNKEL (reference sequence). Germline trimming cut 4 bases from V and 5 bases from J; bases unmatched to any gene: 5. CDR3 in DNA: TGTGCCAGCAGCCCCGACAGGGCGGATCAGCCCCAGCATTTT. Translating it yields CASSPDRADQPQHF.

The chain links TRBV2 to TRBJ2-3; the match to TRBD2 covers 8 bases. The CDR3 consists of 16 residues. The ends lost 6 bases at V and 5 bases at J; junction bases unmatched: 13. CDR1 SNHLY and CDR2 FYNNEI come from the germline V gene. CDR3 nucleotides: TGTGCCAGCAGCATGTCCAGCGGGAGAGGGGAAGATACGCAGTATTTT. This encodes CASSMSSGRGEDTQYF.

CDR3 in DNA: TGTGCCAGCAGTCAACAGGGGCCAGATACGCAGTATTTT. It translates to CASSQQGPDTQYF. The chain links TRBV6-1 to TRBJ2-3; 7 bases agree with TRBD1. V gave up 5 bases and J gave up 4 bases; unmatched junction bases: 3. This CDR3 region has 13 residues. Looked up from germline, CDR1 is MNHNS and CDR2 is SASEGT.

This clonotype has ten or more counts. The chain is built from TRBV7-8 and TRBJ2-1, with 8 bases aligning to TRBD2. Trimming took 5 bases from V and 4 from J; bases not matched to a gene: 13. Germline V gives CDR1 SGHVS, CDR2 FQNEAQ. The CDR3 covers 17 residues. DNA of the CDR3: TGTGCCAGCAGCCGCTTCTTGGATACGGGAGGGTACAATGAGCAGTTCTTC. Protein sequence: CASSRFLDTGGYNEQFF.

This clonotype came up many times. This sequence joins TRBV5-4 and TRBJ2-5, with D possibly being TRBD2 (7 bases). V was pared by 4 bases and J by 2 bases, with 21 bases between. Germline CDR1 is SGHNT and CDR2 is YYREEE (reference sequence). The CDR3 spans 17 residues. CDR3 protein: CASSLVGGGGWQETQYF. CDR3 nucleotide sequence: TGTGCCAGCAGCCTCGTTGGGGGAGGGGGGTGGCAAGAGACCCAGTACTTC.

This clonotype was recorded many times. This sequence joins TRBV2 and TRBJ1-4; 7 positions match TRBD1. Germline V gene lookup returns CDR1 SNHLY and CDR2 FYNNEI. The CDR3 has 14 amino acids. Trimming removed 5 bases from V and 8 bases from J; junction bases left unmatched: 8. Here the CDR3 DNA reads TGTGCCAGCAGTCTAGACAGGGAAAGCGAAAAACTGTTTTTT. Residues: CASSLDRESEKLFF.

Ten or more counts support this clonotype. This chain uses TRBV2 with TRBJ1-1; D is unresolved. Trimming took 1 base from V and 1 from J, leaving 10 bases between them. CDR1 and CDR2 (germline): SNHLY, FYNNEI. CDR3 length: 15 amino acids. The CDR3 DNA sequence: TGTGCCAGCAGTGAAGGAACAAGAACGAACACTGAAGCTTTCTTT. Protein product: CASSEGTRTNTEAFF.

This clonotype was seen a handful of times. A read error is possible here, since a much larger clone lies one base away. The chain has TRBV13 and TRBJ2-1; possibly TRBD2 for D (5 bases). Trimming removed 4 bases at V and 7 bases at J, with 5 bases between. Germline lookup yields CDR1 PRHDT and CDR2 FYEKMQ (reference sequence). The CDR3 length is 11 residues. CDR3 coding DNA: TGTGCCAGCAGCTGGAGGAATGAGCAGTTCTTC. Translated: CASSWRNEQFF. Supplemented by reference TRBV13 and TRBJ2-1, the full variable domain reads AAGVIQSPRHLIKEKRETATLKCYPIPRHDTVYWYQQGPGQDPQFLISFYEKMQSDKGSIPDRFSAQQFSDYHSELNMSSLELGDSALYFCASSWRNEQFFGPGTRLTVL.

The CDR3 sequence: CASSRLQGAPGTEAFF. The CDR3, as DNA: TGTGCCAGCAGCCGCCTACAGGGGGCTCCGGGGACTGAAGCTTTCTTT. V gene TRBV14 combines with J gene TRBJ1-1; 9 bases map to TRBD1. Trimming removed 4 bases from V and 5 bases from J; junction bases left unmatched: 11. Germline CDR1 reads SGHDN; CDR2 reads FVKESK. The CDR3 is 16 residues long.